One and the same sample provided the 28 T cell receptor beta chains below, sequenced in a study of T cell responses to AZD1222 COVID-19 vaccine. Here immunoSEQ multiplex PCR was the method, and the copy in TCRdb shows in-frame clones only, minus some. The repertoire has about 55,000 clones, approximately 80% of them found once; the top ten carry 4% to 5%. The specimen comprised peripheral blood, sampled 28 days after the second AZD1222 dose. These TCRs come from an adult who received the AZD1222 COVID-19 vaccine.

CDR3 bases: TGTGCCAGTACCGGACTGGGAACAGCTAACTATGGCTACACCTTC. Its translation is CASTGLGTANYGYTF. J is TRBJ1-2 and V is TRBV19; D gene unclear. CDR3 length: 15 residues. In germline, CDR1 is LNHDA, CDR2 SQIVND (reference sequence). Trimming removed 7 bases from V and 0 bases from J, with 15 bases in between.

The CDR3 DNA is TGTGCCAGCAGCCATACAGGGTCCTATGGCTACACCTTC. This gives the protein CASSHTGSYGYTF. This chain joins TRBV27 and TRBJ1-2, with D possibly being TRBD1 (6 bases). This CDR3 spans 13 amino acids. Trimming left V 6 bases short and J 4 bases short, with 12 bases between. The germline V gene encodes CDR1 MNHEY and CDR2 SMNVEV (reference sequence).

The chain has TRBV28 and TRBJ2-6; D is undetermined. This CDR3 has 13 residues. In germline, CDR1 is MDHEN, CDR2 SYDVKM. V shed 10 bases and J shed 2 bases, with 9 bases lying between them. CDR3 residues: CAIESPGANVLTF. CDR3 DNA sequence: TGTGCCATCGAGAGTCCTGGGGCCAACGTCCTGACTTTC.

The rearrangement uses TRBV18 and TRBJ1-5, with unresolved D. The germline V gene encodes CDR1 KGHSH and CDR2 LQKENI. This CDR3 has 13 amino acids. The V gene lost 6 bases and the J gene lost 3 bases, with 9 bases spanning the gap. The CDR3 spells CASSVGLNQPQHF. The DNA of the CDR3 is TGTGCCAGCTCGGTCGGGCTCAATCAGCCCCAGCATTTT.

This chain connects TRBV15 to TRBJ1-4; D is unresolved. Trimming pared 5 bases from V and 4 bases from J, leaving 5 bases between. This CDR3 is 12 amino acids long. Germline V gives CDR1 LNHNV, CDR2 YYDKDF (reference sequence). In DNA form, the CDR3 reads TGTGCCACCAGCGCGCTTAATGAAAAACTGTTTTTT. Amino acid sequence: CATSALNEKLFF.

The V and J genes are TRBV6-6 and TRBJ1-5; weak D call: TRBD1 (6 bases). CDR3 length: 12 residues. Germline CDR1 and CDR2: MNHNY and SVGAGI (reference sequence). Trimming took off 5 bases at V and 7 bases at J, with 9 bases between the two ends. CDR3 region: CASSARGQPQHF. CDR3 nucleotide sequence: TGTGCCAGCAGTGCCAGGGGCCAGCCCCAGCATTTT.

The chain couples TRBV5-4 to TRBJ2-7; D remains unclear. The germline CDR1 and CDR2 sequences are SGHNT and YYREEE (reference sequence). Trimming pared 4 bases from V and 5 bases from J, leaving 16 bases between. The CDR3 loop spans 14 amino acids. The CDR3 DNA reads as TGTGCCAGCAGCCGCGAAGCCCACCTGGACGAGCAGTACGTC. It codes for CASSREAHLDEQYV.

This clone turned up a few times. The chain joins TRBV5-6 to TRBJ1-2, with D hard to call. From germline, CDR1 is SGHDT and CDR2 YYEEEE. The ends were cut back, 0 bases at V and 4 bases at J, with 19 bases in the middle. CDR3 size: 17 residues. The CDR3 is CASSLVGIVKGPYGYTF. The CDR3, as DNA: TGTGCCAGCAGCTTGGTTGGAATCGTGAAGGGTCCCTATGGCTACACCTTC.

The chain uses TRBV2 and TRBJ2-7; D may be TRBD1 or TRBD2 (5 bases each). Trimming took 4 bases from V and 0 from J, leaving 13 bases between them. This CDR3 region has 15 residues. Germline lookup yields CDR1 SNHLY and CDR2 FYNNEI. CDR3 DNA sequence: TGTGCCAGCAGTGGGGGACGGTCAATCTCCTACGAGCAGTACGTC. The encoded protein is CASSGGRSISYEQYV.

This clone was picked up one time. The V and J genes are TRBV19 and TRBJ2-1; TRBD2 agrees at 8 bases. V trimming: 2 bases; J trimming: 4 bases; junction bases outside the gene matches: 4. The length of the CDR3 is 15 residues. CDR1 is LNHDA and CDR2 is SQIVND in the germline V gene (reference sequence). Here the CDR3 reads CASSIRAGDYNEQFF. CDR3 DNA: TGTGCCAGTAGTATAAGAGCGGGGGATTACAATGAGCAGTTCTTC.

V and J are TRBV7-8 and TRBJ1-5; TRBD1 is a possible D gene (5 bases). V was pared by 3 bases and J by 5 bases, with 14 bases between. Germline CDR1 reads SGHVS; CDR2 reads FQNEAQ. This CDR3 is 15 amino acids long. The CDR3 DNA sequence: TGTGCCAGCAGCTTGGACCCAGGGAGTGATCAGCCCCAGCATTTT. It translates to CASSLDPGSDQPQHF.

V is TRBV18 and J is TRBJ1-1; D perhaps matches TRBD1 (5 bases). The CDR3 runs to 15 residues. V was pared by 2 bases and J by 5 bases, with 15 bases between. Germline CDR1 reads KGHSH; CDR2 reads LQKENI. CDR3 sequence (DNA): TGTGCCAGCTCACCAAGAGACAGCACGCAAACTGAAGCTTTCTTT. It specifies CASSPRDSTQTEAFF.

The rearrangement uses TRBV27 and TRBJ2-4; 10 positions match TRBD1. Germline trimming cut 5 bases from V and 0 bases from J; bases unmatched to any gene: 13. Germline lookup yields CDR1 MNHEY and CDR2 SMNVEV (reference sequence). The CDR3 spans 19 residues. The DNA for the CDR3 is TGTGCCAGCAGTACCCTGACAGGGGGCGGGAGAGAAGCCAAAAACATTCAGTACTTC. This translates into CASSTLTGGGREAKNIQYF.

The gene calls are TRBV7-9 and TRBJ1-1; no clear D. The V and J ends lost 2 bases and 1 base respectively, with 8 bases between them. Germline V CDR1 and CDR2: SEHNR, FQNEAQ (reference sequence). There are 14 residues in the CDR3. The CDR3, as DNA: TGTGCCAGCAGCTTAACCCAAACGAACACTGAAGCTTTCTTT. Its translation: CASSLTQTNTEAFF.

This clone was found a few times. J is TRBJ2-3 and V is TRBV18, with D maybe TRBD2 (5 bases). Germline V gene data show CDR1 as KGHSH and CDR2 as LQKENI. CDR3 size: 19 residues. Trimming pared 4 bases from V and 4 bases from J, leaving 27 bases between. The DNA for the CDR3 is TGTGCCAGCTCACGCGAAATATCGGACCCAAGGACGGAGGCAGATACGCAGTATTTT. Protein product: CASSREISDPRTEADTQYF.

The chain has TRBV29-1 and TRBJ1-1, with a tentative D call TRBD1 (6 bases). CDR1 and CDR2 from the germline V gene are SQVTM and ANQGSEA. The V end lost 0 bases, the J end lost 11 bases, and 25 bases lay between the germline ends. This CDR3 spans 16 amino acids. CDR3 bases: TGCAGCGTTGAAGATCCGGTGCTACGGACAGCTAAGGGCGCTTTCTTT. Translating it yields CSVEDPVLRTAKGAFF.

V is TRBV19 and J is TRBJ2-1; D assignment may be TRBD1 or TRBD2 (5 bases each). Per the germline V gene, CDR1 is LNHDA and CDR2 is SQIVND (reference sequence). The V end lost 6 bases, the J end lost 7 bases, and 16 bases lay between the germline ends. This CDR3 has 14 residues. The CDR3 nucleotides read TGTGCCAGTAGGACCGGGACGGCAGGTAATGAGCAGTTCTTC. It codes for CASRTGTAGNEQFF.

This clone was counted between two and nine times. CDR3 in amino acids: CASSRPGQDNYGYTF. The CDR3 DNA reads TGTGCCAGCAGTCGCCCAGGACAGGATAACTATGGCTACACCTTC. This chain connects TRBV2 to TRBJ1-2; TRBD1 matches 7 bases. Germline-derived CDR1 and CDR2 are SNHLY and FYNNEI. J was trimmed by 1 base and V by 5 bases; bases with no gene match: 7. This CDR3 region has 15 residues. Supplemented by reference TRBV2 and TRBJ1-2, the full variable domain reads EPEVTQTPSHQVTQMGQEVILRCVPISNHLYFYWYRQILGQKVEFLVSFYNNEISEKSEIFDDQFSVERPDGSNFTLKIRSTKLEDSAMYFCASSRPGQDNYGYTFGSGTRLTVV.

The chain employs TRBV7-2 and TRBJ2-7, with 7 positions matching TRBD2. Germline V lookup: CDR1 SGHTA, CDR2 FQGNSA. There are 13 residues in the CDR3. V lost 5 bases and J lost 4; bases outside the gene matches: 5. The CDR3 reads CASSRTRLYEQYV. The CDR3 DNA sequence: TGTGCCAGCAGCAGGACTAGGCTTTACGAGCAGTACGTC.

The chain couples TRBV3-1 (or the pseudogene TRBV3-2) to TRBJ2-1; a possible D gene is TRBD2 (7 bases). The germline V gene has CDR1 LGHDT and CDR2 YNNKEL (reference sequence). The CDR3 is made up of 13 amino acids. Trimming removed 5 bases from V and 8 bases from J, with 13 bases in between. The CDR3 DNA follows: TGTGCCAGCAGCGCCCGGGGGGCGTATGAGCAGTTCTTC. Protein sequence: CASSARGAYEQFF.

This clone is a singleton in its sample. V is TRBV4-1 and J is TRBJ1-2, with 8 bases matching TRBD1. V shed 0 bases, J shed 1 base, and the junction held 1 base outside the gene matches. In germline, CDR1 is MGHRA, CDR2 YSYEKL. The CDR3 has 15 residues. DNA of the CDR3: TGCGCCAGCAGCCAAGAGGACAGGGTTAACTATGGCTACACCTTC. Protein product: CASSQEDRVNYGYTF.

This clone was seen a few times. The chain is built from TRBV6-1 and TRBJ2-7, with D maybe TRBD1 (6 bases). Deletions cut 3 bases from V and 2 bases from J, with 11 bases between. The CDR3 extends over 14 amino acids. Germline V CDR1 and CDR2: MNHNS, SASEGT. The CDR3 region is CASSDRGRPYEQYV. CDR3 nucleotide sequence: TGTGCCAGCAGTGACAGGGGACGGCCCTACGAGCAGTACGTC.

The rearrangement links TRBV10-2 to TRBJ1-2; perhaps TRBD1 as D (5 bases). The CDR3 has 14 residues. CDR1 is WSHSY and CDR2 is SAAADI in the germline V gene. Trimming cost V 4 bases and J 3 bases, with 12 bases left between them. The CDR3 DNA follows: TGCGCCAGCAGTGTACAGGTTTCGGACTATGGCTACACCTTC. Its translation is CASSVQVSDYGYTF.

The chain carries TRBV28 and TRBJ2-7; perhaps TRBD2 as D (5 bases). V lost 7 bases and J 10 bases, leaving 23 bases between the germline ends. The germline CDR1 and CDR2 sequences are MDHEN and SYDVKM. This CDR3 comprises 14 residues. The CDR3 here is CASTSPGWEAFQYF. CDR3 bases: TGTGCCAGCACTTCCCCGGGATGGGAAGCATTCCAGTACTTC. The full variable domain, its missing parts supplied by reference TRBV28 and TRBJ2-7, is DVKVTQSSRYLVKRTGEKVFLECVQDMDHENMFWYRQDPGLGLRLIYFSYDVKMKEKGDIPEGYSVSREKKERFSLILESASTNQTSMYLCASTSPGWEAFQYFGPGTRLTVT.

This clone appeared a single time. V usage is TRBV2 and J usage is TRBJ2-7; 14 bases are a match to TRBD2. The CDR3 runs to 15 residues. The V gene's germline CDR1 is SNHLY and CDR2 FYNNEI. V dropped 3 bases and J dropped 7; count of bases not matched to a gene: 5. The CDR3 sequence: CASSDRLAGGQEQYV. CDR3 bases: TGTGCCAGCAGTGACCGACTAGCGGGGGGGCAGGAGCAGTACGTC.

About this clone itself: The same CDR3 can be traced to other DNA sequences in this sample. This chain links TRBV3-1 (or the pseudogene TRBV3-2) with TRBJ1-6, with D possibly matching TRBD1 (6 bases). This CDR3 is 14 amino acids long. The V end lost 1 base, the J end lost 10 bases, and 11 bases lay between the germline ends. CDR1 is LGHDT, CDR2 YNNKEL, per germline (reference sequence). The CDR3 bases are TGTGCCAGCAGCCAAGGCAGGGGAGGGTCACCCCTCCACTTT. It yields the protein CASSQGRGGSPLHF.

This sequence joins TRBV5-1 and TRBJ1-1, with no clear D. Germline V CDR1 and CDR2: SGHRS, YFSETQ. Trimming shortened V by 0 bases and J by 1 base, and 7 bases separated the two germline ends. The CDR3 is 14 residues long. CDR3 sequence reads: CASSLGQSNTEAFF. CDR3 nucleotides: TGCGCCAGCAGCTTGGGGCAGTCGAACACTGAAGCTTTCTTT.

The chain links TRBV2 to TRBJ1-2; D is possibly TRBD1 (6 bases). The CDR3 runs 13 residues. Trimming stripped 6 bases from V and 0 bases from J, with 8 bases between. The germline V gene encodes CDR1 SNHLY and CDR2 FYNNEI. In nucleotides, the CDR3 is TGTGCCAGCAGGGGACAATCTAACTATGGCTACACCTTC. Encoded protein: CASRGQSNYGYTF.